A single sample gave rise to the 15 T cell receptor beta chains below, sequenced in a study of tumor-infiltrating lymphocytes in primary liver carcinoma. Germline DNA was extracted too, while blood RNA derived from unsorted whole blood. Total RNA amounting to 500 ng was the source from which TCR beta cDNA was made with a constant-region primer. Library construction for TCR beta comprised three nested multiplex PCR rounds performed with slightly modified ARM-PCR. It was with TRBV1-TRBV30 forward primers and a C-beta reverse primer that the first two PCR rounds were run, at about 10 cycles each. MiXCR, applied by TCRdb to the multiplex PCR reads, yields one record per CDR3 protein. The table includes almost 200,000 distinct CDR3 sequences, 65% detected once. The sample consisted of peripheral blood. Receptors were obtained from an older woman with primary liver carcinoma and hepatitis B virus infection.

A word on this clonotype: Compared with germline, one end of the junction differs, possibly owing to a read error. The chain couples TRBV11-3 to TRBJ2-1; D is unclear. This CDR3 contains 12 residues. Per the germline V gene, CDR1 is SGHNT and CDR2 is YENEEA. The CDR3 spells CVSSLHGFEQFF. The CDR3 coding sequence is TGTGTCAGCAGCTTACATGGATTTGAGCAGTTCTTC.

The CDR3 loop is CASSLAHNEQFF. CDR3 coding DNA: TGTGCCAGCAGTTTAGCCCACAATGAGCAGTTCTTC. V usage is TRBV28 and J usage is TRBJ2-1; D remains unclear. The germline gives CDR1 MDHEN, CDR2 SYDVKM. The CDR3 consists of 12 residues. V was trimmed by 2 bases and J by 5 bases, leaving 4 bases between them.

This clonotype was detected a few times. The chain has TRBV7-9 and TRBJ1-1; a weak D match, TRBD1 (6 bases). Per the germline V gene, CDR1 is SEHNR and CDR2 is FQNEAQ (reference sequence). The ends were cut back, 5 bases at V and 2 bases at J, with 9 bases in the middle. This CDR3 is 13 amino acids long. CDR3 sequence (DNA): TGTGCCAGCAGCAGAGGGACAAACACTGAAGCTTTCTTT. Protein: CASSRGTNTEAFF.

Points on this clonotype: The CDR3 ends on some other residue instead of the conserved phenylalanine or tryptophan, so this is likely a read error. The chain combines TRBV2 with TRBJ2-3; D possibly matches TRBD1 or TRBD2 (5 bases each). Germline assignment: CDR1 SNHLY and CDR2 FYNNEI. V was shortened by 7 bases and J by 2 bases, with 7 bases between the two germline ends. The CDR3 has 12 amino acids. DNA for the CDR3: TGTGCCAGCAAGGGGACCACAGATACGCAGTATCTT. The encoded protein is CASKGTTDTQYL.

This clonotype showed up just a few times. Here the CDR3 DNA reads TGTGCCAGCCGTGACCAAAAGCGCGCTAATGAAAAACTGTTTTTT. This codes for CASRDQKRANEKLFF. The chain uses TRBV28 and TRBJ1-4; D not resolved. V was trimmed by 8 bases and J by 3 bases, leaving 16 bases between them. Germline V gives CDR1 MDHEN, CDR2 SYDVKM. The CDR3 loop spans 15 amino acids. Full variable domain (missing parts from reference TRBV28 and TRBJ1-4): DVKVTQSSRYLVKRTGEKVFLECVQDMDHENMFWYRQDPGLGLRLIYFSYDVKMKEKGDIPEGYSVSREKKERFSLILESASTNQTSMYLCASRDQKRANEKLFFGSGTQLSVL.

On this clonotype: As the CDR3 is not closed by the conserved phenylalanine or tryptophan, this likely results from a read error. The DNA is omitted, as the CDR3 cannot be located on it reliably, and the CDR3 follows TCRdb's listing. The chain combines TRBV12-3 or TRBV12-4 with TRBJ1-1; TRBD1 is the table's D call, not checked against the DNA. The CDR3 length is 13 residues, termini included. Here the CDR3 reads CASSLNRGTETFL.

A remark on this clonotype: The final CDR3 position lacks the conserved phenylalanine or tryptophan, pointing to a likely read error. V usage is TRBV11-2 and J usage is TRBJ2-3, with 9 bases fitting TRBD2. The CDR3 length is 15 residues. Germline V CDR1 and CDR2: SGHAT, FQNNGV. CDR3 sequence (DNA): TGTGCCAGGAGCTCGGGTCTAGCGGGACCAGATACGCAGTATTAC. This gives the protein CARSSGLAGPDTQYY.

To note about this clonotype: Just one base apart from a much larger clone, this may be a read error. This chain uses TRBV2 with TRBJ2-7, with 8 bases fitting TRBD1. This CDR3 is built from 15 residues. Germline CDR1 reads SNHLY; CDR2 reads FYNNEI. The CDR3 reads CASSESSGGSYKQYF. CDR3 coding DNA: TGTGCCAGCAGTGAAAGTTCAGGGGGCTCCTACAAGCAGTACTTC.

Worth noting for this clonotype: The junction differs from germline at one of its ends, possibly a read error. The chain couples TRBV11-2 to TRBJ2-1, with D possibly TRBD1 on 6 matching bases. This CDR3 is 13 amino acids long. Germline CDR1 and CDR2: SGHAT and FQNNGV. The DNA for the CDR3 is TGTGCCAGCTGCTTAGGGGGAGAGATGGAGCAGTTCTTC. Its protein product is CASCLGGEMEQFF.

In this sample, this clonotype turned up once. A much larger clone sits a single nucleotide away, making a read error possible. In this CDR3 the conserved last residue, phenylalanine or tryptophan, is missing, so a read error is likely. The chain employs TRBV6-1 and TRBJ2-7; TRBD1 matches at 8 bases. The germline CDR1 and CDR2 sequences are MNHNS and SASEGT. The CDR3 contains 11 residues. V trimming: 8 bases; J trimming: 7 bases; junction bases outside the gene matches: 4. The CDR3 nucleotides read TGTGCCAGCGACAGGGGAAGGGAGCAGTACCTC. Amino acid sequence: CASDRGREQYL.

There are many counts of this clonotype. CDR3 bases: TGTGCCAGCAGTTTGGCGGGGCGTAGCTATGGCTACACCTTC. The encoded protein is CASSLAGRSYGYTF. The rearrangement joins TRBV12-3 or TRBV12-4 to TRBJ1-2; tentative D call: TRBD1 (5 bases). The CDR3 length is 14 residues. V shed 3 bases and J shed 4 bases, with 12 bases lying between them.

This rearrangement joins TRBV28 to TRBJ2-7; TRBD1 aligns across 9 bases. Germline CDR1 reads MDHEN; CDR2 reads SYDVKM. This CDR3 is built from 15 residues. Losses at the gene ends were 4 bases for V and 4 bases for J; bases not matched to a gene: 8. The CDR3 nucleotides are TGTGCCAGCAGTTCCCGTGGGACAGGGCGTTACGAGCAGTACTTC. Translated: CASSSRGTGRYEQYF.

There are a few counts of this clonotype. Given a much more abundant clone one base away, this may be a read error. The chain uses TRBV4-1 and TRBJ2-5; the match to TRBD2 covers 7 bases. The germline V gene encodes CDR1 MGHRA and CDR2 YSYEKL. The CDR3 loop spans 15 amino acids. The CDR3 sequence is CTSSHRRGGEETQYF. Here the CDR3 DNA reads TGCACCAGCAGCCACCGAAGGGGAGGGGAAGAGACCCAGTACTTC.

This chain links TRBV7-9 with TRBJ2-5, with a weak D call TRBD1 (5 bases). The CDR3 extends over 12 amino acids. V gave up 11 bases and J gave up 5 bases, with 15 bases separating them. In germline, CDR1 is SEHNR, CDR2 FQNEAQ (reference sequence). CDR3 nucleotides: TGTGCCGTTGGACACACCCAGGAGACCCAGTACTTC. It yields the protein CAVGHTQETQYF.

This clonotype was seen repeatedly, ten times or more. The chain uses TRBV6-5 and TRBJ1-6; D unresolved. The CDR3 extends over 14 amino acids. With 5 bases removed from V and 9 bases from J, the gap between germline ends came to 14 bases. Germline V gene lookup returns CDR1 MNHEY and CDR2 SVGAGI. The CDR3 loop is CASSGRGFTSPLHF. In DNA, the CDR3 is TGTGCCAGCAGTGGGAGAGGGTTTACTTCACCCCTCCACTTT.